The sequence of this T cell receptor beta chain was determined in a study of T cell repertoires in cytomegalovirus infection. Study-wide context: Selection of CMV epitopes for the study included recently identified HLA-C-restricted and well-studied HLA-B-restricted ones. Indicated by public TCR beta signatures were CMV infection and matching HLA type.

Only one count was recorded for this clonotype. Its antigen is not identified. MiXCR was run by TCRdb on the reads, yielding one entry per CDR3 protein. The sample has about half a million distinct CDR3 sequences; around 30% are singletons. The CDR3 length is 17 residues. The V segment lost 6 bases and the J segment 3 bases; nucleotides outside the gene matches: 8. CDR1 is WSHSY and CDR2 is SAAADI in the germline V gene. The sample here was cultured PBMCs, taken from culture after CMV antigen stimulation. The TCR sequence derives from a human donor in good health (CMV status not recorded). Some clones in this sample may be carry-over from other donors' samples. The chain uses TRBV10-2 and TRBJ2-1; 13 positions agree with TRBD2. CDR3 sequence reads: CASSTSGRGRRYNEQFF. The CDR3 DNA is TGCGCCAGCAGCACTAGCGGGAGGGGTCGCCGCTACAATGAGCAGTTCTTC.